One and the same sample provided the 22 T cell receptor beta chains below, sequenced in a study of blood T cell repertoires in COVID-19. TCRdb's copy holds only in-frame clones and misses some; the assay was immunoSEQ multiplex PCR. The table has about 61,000 clones, under 85% seen once. The sequenced material came from peripheral blood. All receptors come from a woman in her seventies with acute or convalescent COVID-19.

The chain carries TRBV10-3 and TRBJ1-1; possibly TRBD1 for D (6 bases). The CDR3 contains 16 residues. With 10 bases removed from V and 0 bases from J, the gap between germline ends came to 21 bases. Looked up from germline, CDR1 is ENHRY and CDR2 is SYGVKD. As DNA, the CDR3 is TGTGCCACAAGGGCCCGGACAGCGGCCCTGAACACTGAAGCTTTCTTT. Translation: CATRARTAALNTEAFF.

The table lists this clone with a count of one. CDR3 coding DNA: TGTGCCACCAGTGATTCGGTAGAGAGACAGGGTCATGAAAAACTGTTTTTT. This translates into CATSDSVERQGHEKLFF. The rearrangement joins TRBV24-1 to TRBJ1-4; 7 nucleotides match TRBD1. The CDR3 is made up of 17 amino acids. Germline CDR1 is KGHDR and CDR2 is SFDVKD. The V and J ends lost 2 bases and 6 bases, in that order; junction bases with no gene match: 11.

The rearrangement uses TRBV30 and TRBJ1-2; possible D gene TRBD1, 5 bases. The CDR3 has 17 residues. Looked up from germline, CDR1 is GTSNPN and CDR2 is SVGIG (reference sequence). Trimming took off 0 bases at V and 8 bases at J, with 25 bases between the two ends. The CDR3 reads CAWSVGAVGSTPQGYTF. The CDR3 DNA sequence: TGTGCCTGGAGTGTAGGGGCGGTAGGGTCAACACCCCAAGGCTACACCTTC.

V gene TRBV5-1 combines with J gene TRBJ1-4; 8 bases are shared with TRBD1. The CDR3 covers 15 residues. Germline V lookup: CDR1 SGHRS, CDR2 YFSETQ. After removal of 0 bases from V and 7 bases from J, the junction contained 5 bases not matched to a gene. The CDR3 DNA reads TGCGCCAGCAGCTTGGCCGGCGGGACAGGTGAAAAACTGTTTTTT. It codes for CASSLAGGTGEKLFF. Drawing the rest from reference TRBV5-1 and TRBJ1-4, the complete variable domain is KAGVTQTPRYLIKTRGQQVTLSCSPISGHRSVSWYQQTPGQGLQFLFEYFSETQRNKGNFPGRFSGRQFSNSRSEMNVSTLELGDSALYLCASSLAGGTGEKLFFGSGTQLSVL.

The rearrangement uses TRBV5-1 and TRBJ1-1, with a possible D match to TRBD1 (5 bases). Germline V gene data show CDR1 as SGHRS and CDR2 as YFSETQ. The CDR3 totals 14 residues. The V gene lost 0 bases and the J gene lost 11 bases, with 17 bases spanning the gap. In DNA, the CDR3 is TGCGCCAGCAGCTTGGTTGGGGCCTCTACCCCGGCTTTCTTT. Translation gives CASSLVGASTPAFF.

The chain links TRBV30 to TRBJ2-7, with 10 bases aligning to TRBD1. Trimming at V came to 3 bases and at J to 7 bases, leaving 9 bases not matched to a gene. CDR1 is GTSNPN and CDR2 is SVGIG in the germline V gene (reference sequence). The CDR3 spans 14 residues. The CDR3 sequence: CAWRRGQGSGEQYF. In DNA, the CDR3 is TGTGCCTGGAGAAGGGGACAGGGGTCTGGGGAGCAGTACTTC.

The chain carries TRBV20-1 and TRBJ1-3; TRBD1 might be the D (6 bases). Looked up from germline, CDR1 is DFQATT and CDR2 is SNEGSKA (reference sequence). The CDR3 length is 14 residues. V dropped 5 bases and J dropped 0 bases, with 11 bases sitting between them. The CDR3 sequence is CSARGQFSGNTIYF. The CDR3 DNA sequence: TGCAGTGCTCGTGGACAGTTCTCTGGAAACACCATATATTTT.

In this sample, this clone turned up a few times. The CDR3, as DNA: TGCAGCGTTGAGGTGCGGGGGGGCGTTGAGCAGTTCTTC. Protein product: CSVEVRGGVEQFF. The chain couples TRBV29-1 to TRBJ2-1, with TRBD2 matching 9 bases. Trimming at V came to 3 bases and at J to 9 bases, leaving 6 bases not matched to a gene. The CDR3 totals 13 residues. CDR1 is SQVTM, CDR2 ANQGSEA, per germline.

As DNA, the CDR3 is TGTGCCACTTTCGTACCGGGGACTGGAAACACCATATATTTT. Encoded protein: CATFVPGTGNTIYF. The V gene is TRBV28, the J gene TRBJ1-3; D remains ambiguous. With 10 bases removed from V and 2 bases from J, the gap between germline ends came to 15 bases. This CDR3 has 14 residues. Germline CDR1 reads MDHEN; CDR2 reads SYDVKM.

V and J are TRBV10-2 and TRBJ2-1, with a weak D call TRBD1 (5 bases). Trimming took 7 bases from V and 1 from J, leaving 11 bases between them. This CDR3 has 14 amino acids. Germline CDR1 and CDR2: WSHSY and SAAADI. CDR3: CASTGHHSYNEQFF. The DNA of the CDR3 is TGCGCCAGCACTGGACACCATTCCTACAATGAGCAGTTCTTC.

The chain carries TRBV2 and TRBJ1-6, with D hard to call. This CDR3 has 13 amino acids. The germline V and J ends were trimmed by 7 bases and 5 bases, with 9 bases remaining between them. CDR1 is SNHLY, CDR2 FYNNEI, per germline. CDR3 coding DNA: TGTGCCAGCATTTGGCAGAATAATTCACCCCTCCACTTT. Encoded protein: CASIWQNNSPLHF.

V is TRBV20-1 and J is TRBJ2-5; maybe TRBD2 (6 bases). Germline CDR1 is DFQATT and CDR2 is SNEGSKA (reference sequence). CDR3 length: 14 residues. V was clipped by 3 bases and J by 5 bases, with 16 bases between them. CDR3 in amino acids: CSASPRGLRETQYF. The CDR3 nucleotides are TGCAGTGCTAGTCCGCGGGGCCTAAGGGAGACCCAGTACTTC.

The chain uses TRBV6-6 and TRBJ1-2; weak D call: TRBD1 (5 bases). The CDR3 contains 12 residues. V was clipped by 2 bases and J by 9 bases, with 10 bases between them. Germline assignment: CDR1 MNHNY and CDR2 SVGAGI (reference sequence). CDR3 nucleotide sequence: TGTGCCAGCAGTTACGACAGTCTGAGCTACACCTTC. Translating gives CASSYDSLSYTF.

The chain links TRBV5-1 to TRBJ1-5, with D possibly matching TRBD1 (5 bases). The germline CDR1 and CDR2 sequences are SGHRS and YFSETQ. CDR3 length: 14 amino acids. Trimming shortened V by 1 base and J by 5 bases, and 10 bases separated the two germline ends. CDR3 bases: TGCGCCAGCAGCTTGTCAGGGATGGATCAGCCCCAGCATTTT. This encodes CASSLSGMDQPQHF.

This clone showed up just once. The J gene is TRBJ1-1, the V gene TRBV7-9; D not certain. V dropped 3 bases and J dropped 5 bases, with 19 bases sitting between them. CDR3 length equals 16 residues. Germline V gene lookup returns CDR1 SEHNR and CDR2 FQNEAQ (reference sequence). The CDR3 here is CASSFPPQAAGTEAFF. In DNA, the CDR3 is TGTGCCAGCAGCTTTCCTCCGCAGGCCGCTGGAACTGAAGCTTTCTTT.

The V gene is TRBV9, the J gene TRBJ2-3; 16 nucleotides agree with TRBD2. This CDR3 is 17 amino acids long. V gave up 7 bases and J gave up 5 bases; unmatched junction bases: 10. The V gene's germline CDR1 is SGDLS and CDR2 YYNGEE. This CDR3 is CASSFGTSGGAVDTQYF. The CDR3 DNA is TGTGCCAGCTCATTCGGGACTAGCGGGGGGGCAGTAGATACGCAGTATTTT.

The rearrangement joins TRBV5-1 to TRBJ2-7; tentative D call: TRBD2 (6 bases). V gave up 0 bases and J gave up 9 bases, with 13 bases separating them. Germline loops: CDR1 SGHRS, CDR2 YFSETQ. The CDR3 has 13 residues. Here the CDR3 DNA reads TGCGCCAGCAGCTTGGTTCCGGAGGAGGGGCAGTACTTC. This gives the protein CASSLVPEEGQYF.

The J gene is TRBJ1-1, the V gene TRBV5-6; 10 bases agree with TRBD1. This CDR3 is 15 amino acids long. V lost 4 bases, J lost 4 bases, and 7 bases stayed unmatched. The germline CDR1 and CDR2 sequences are SGHDT and YYEEEE. The DNA for the CDR3 is TGTGCCAGCAGCCTGGTGAGGACAGGGGGCACTGAAGCTTTCTTT. Amino acids: CASSLVRTGGTEAFF.

This chain connects TRBV11-1 to TRBJ1-2; a weak D match, TRBD1 (6 bases). The CDR3 runs to 12 residues. V lost 5 bases, J lost 8 bases, and 12 bases lay in between. CDR1 is SGHAT, CDR2 FQDESV, per germline (reference sequence). CDR3 in amino acids: CASSKEGDGYTF. The DNA for the CDR3 is TGTGCCAGCAGCAAAGAGGGGGACGGCTACACCTTC.

V and J are TRBV7-3 and TRBJ2-3; 9 nucleotides match TRBD2. Looked up from germline, CDR1 is SGHTA and CDR2 is FQGTGA. Losses at the gene ends were 3 bases for V and 4 bases for J; bases not matched to a gene: 5. The length of the CDR3 is 15 residues. CDR3 sequence (DNA): TGTGCCAGCAGCTTTGAACGGACTAGCGCAGATACGCAGTATTTT. This codes for CASSFERTSADTQYF. Full variable domain (remainder filled in from reference TRBV7-3 and TRBJ2-3): GAGVSQTPSNKVTEKGKYVELRCDPISGHTALYWYRQSLGQGPEFLIYFQGTGAADDSGLPNDRFFAVRPEGSVSTLKIQRTERGDSAVYLCASSFERTSADTQYFGPGTRLTVL.

V gene TRBV11-2 combines with J gene TRBJ1-1; 7 bases align to TRBD1. This CDR3 contains 16 residues. Unmatched junction bases numbered 5, after V lost 0 bases and J lost 1 base. Per germline, CDR1 SGHAT and CDR2 FQNNGV. In DNA form, the CDR3 reads TGTGCCAGCAGCTTAGAAGGTAGACAGGGGAACACTGAAGCTTTCTTT. Translating it yields CASSLEGRQGNTEAFF.

This chain uses TRBV7-9 with TRBJ2-3; 7 bases map to TRBD1. The CDR3 covers 15 residues. With V trimmed by 1 base and J by 6 bases, 7 bases remained unmatched. The germline CDR1 and CDR2 sequences are SEHNR and FQNEAQ (reference sequence). The CDR3 DNA sequence: TGTGCCAGCAGCTTAGTTCTAACAGGGGCGGATACGCAGTATTTT. It encodes CASSLVLTGADTQYF. Variable domain in full (rest from reference TRBV7-9 and TRBJ2-3): DTGVSQNPRHKITKRGQNVTFRCDPISEHNRLYWYRQTLGQGPEFLTYFQNEAQLEKSRLLSDRFSAERPKGSFSTLEIQRTEQGDSAMYLCASSLVLTGADTQYFGPGTRLTVL.